This T cell receptor beta chain was profiled in a study of T-cell reconstitution after alpha-beta-depleted transplantation in children. This clonotype occurred many times. Researchers prepared the TCRbeta library using unique molecular identifiers, the study reports. TCRdb ran MiXCR on the PCR reads and lists one entry per CDR3 protein. The sample yields hundreds of thousands of distinct CDR3 sequences, approximately 20% seen once. The sample in question was PBMCs from the stem cell graft donor, obtained from the stem cell graft. The TCR was taken from a human donor who donated a stem cell graft to a child with acute lymphoblastic leukemia.

CDR3 DNA sequence: TGCAGTGCTAGCGGGAGACCAGATACGCAGTATTTT. It yields the protein CSASGRPDTQYF. This rearrangement joins TRBV20-1 to TRBJ2-3; a possible D gene is TRBD2 (6 bases). V was shortened by 3 bases and J by 4 bases, with 8 bases between the two germline ends. The length of the CDR3 is 12 residues. Germline CDR1 DFQATT, CDR2 SNEGSKA (reference sequence).